This T cell receptor beta chain was found in a study of response to subunit inactivated influenza vaccine. Overall study results and limits: Each seasonal influenza vaccination, the authors suggested, recruits few new T cells.

A word on this clonotype: Its antigen is not identified. Likely a read error: the CDR3 ends without its conserved phenylalanine or tryptophan.

CDR3 size: 14 residues. Germline-derived CDR1 and CDR2 are MNHEY and SVGAGI. V lost 4 bases and J lost 1, with 10 bases in between. TCRdb reprocessed the RT-PCR reads with MiXCR, giving one entry per CDR3 protein. This table holds about 520,000 distinct CDR3 sequences, 7.2% found once. This TCR was sampled from a man aged 50 to 69 who received an inactivated influenza vaccine. V usage is TRBV6-5 and J usage is TRBJ2-5; D uncertain. Here the sequenced sample was PBMCs from blood, taken less than 30 months after vaccination. CDR3 DNA sequence: TGTGCCAGCAGTTTACCCGGCAGCCAAGAGACCCAGTACCTC. This gives the protein CASSLPGSQETQYL.